A single sample gave rise to the 22 T cell receptor beta chains below, sequenced in a study of OX40 agonist ivuxolimab in advanced cancers. The method was immunoSEQ multiplex PCR; TCRdb's version includes in-frame clones alone and lacks a portion of them. The repertoire has under 15,000 clones, about three quarters of them found once; the top ten carry roughly 30%. Sequencing was performed on CD4+ or CD8+ T cells sorted from blood, taken in a trial of the OX40 agonist ivuxolimab. These receptors were obtained from an adult with an advanced solid tumor such as melanoma, head and neck, liver or kidney cancer.

The gene calls are TRBV29-1 and TRBJ2-5; D is possibly TRBD2 (5 bases). Germline V lookup: CDR1 SQVTM, CDR2 ANQGSEA. The CDR3 contains 13 residues. Trimming shortened V by 2 bases and J by 1 base, and 8 bases separated the two germline ends. CDR3 DNA: TGCAGCGTTGAAAACGGGATCCAAGAGACCCAGTACTTC. Translated, it gives CSVENGIQETQYF.

The genes are TRBV9 and TRBJ2-4; 13 nucleotides align to TRBD2. Germline V lookup: CDR1 SGDLS, CDR2 YYNGEE. This CDR3 is 17 amino acids long. With V trimmed by 4 bases and J by 3 bases, 7 bases remained unmatched. This CDR3 is CASSPGLAGVDKNIQYF. The CDR3 bases are TGTGCCAGCAGCCCTGGACTAGCGGGAGTTGACAAAAACATTCAGTACTTC.

The chain combines TRBV7-7 with TRBJ2-3; 8 bases are a match to TRBD2. The V gene end was trimmed by 5 bases and the J gene end by 0 bases; junction bases not matched to a gene: 4. CDR1 is SSHAT, CDR2 FNYEAQ, per germline (reference sequence). The CDR3 loop spans 15 amino acids. CDR3 amino acids: CASSLTGGSTDTQYF. The CDR3 DNA is TGTGCCAGCAGCCTCACGGGAGGGAGCACAGATACGCAGTATTTT.

The chain couples TRBV12-5 to TRBJ2-2; tentative D call: TRBD2 (5 bases). CDR1 LGHNT and CDR2 FRNRAP come from the germline V gene. CDR3 size: 15 residues. The V end was cut by 6 bases, the J end by 3 bases, with 14 bases between. The CDR3 loop reads CASGNPLGDTGELFF. The CDR3, as DNA: TGTGCTAGTGGAAACCCACTAGGAGACACCGGGGAGCTGTTTTTT.

Judged by abundance, this clone is medium-sized. V gene TRBV6-5 combines with J gene TRBJ1-5; D unclear. CDR1 is MNHEY, CDR2 SVGAGI, per germline. This CDR3 spans 11 amino acids. Trimming removed 4 bases from V and 11 bases from J, with 9 bases in between. The CDR3 sequence: CASSFRRAQHF. The CDR3 DNA is TGTGCCAGCAGTTTCCGCCGTGCCCAGCATTTT.

The rearrangement links TRBV29-1 to TRBJ2-7; D is possibly TRBD2 (6 bases). V lost 7 bases to trimming and J lost 13 bases, with 26 bases between them. In germline, CDR1 is SQVTM, CDR2 ANQGSEA. This CDR3 contains 13 residues. This chain's CDR3 is CSAEGGQSYDHYF. In nucleotides, the CDR3 is TGCAGCGCTGAGGGAGGACAATCCTACGACCACTACTTC.

This clone appeared a few times. The chain employs TRBV29-1 and TRBJ2-1, with TRBD2 identical over 11 bases. The CDR3 extends over 11 amino acids. V shed 2 bases and J 14 bases; nucleotides not matched to a gene: 2. Per the germline V gene, CDR1 is SQVTM and CDR2 is ANQGSEA. The CDR3 reads CSVEKLAGEFF. CDR3 nucleotides: TGCAGCGTTGAAAAACTAGCGGGGGAGTTCTTC.

This clone was observed once. The V gene is TRBV6-4, the J gene TRBJ1-1; perhaps TRBD1 as D (6 bases). In germline, CDR1 is MRHNA, CDR2 SNTAGT. Trimming took off 7 bases at V and 3 bases at J, with 12 bases between the two ends. This CDR3 has 13 amino acids. In DNA, the CDR3 is TGTGCCAGCATCACGGACAGCTACACTGAAGCTTTCTTT. Residues: CASITDSYTEAFF.

V and J are TRBV27 and TRBJ2-7, with D possibly being TRBD1 (6 bases). Germline CDR1 is MNHEY and CDR2 is SMNVEV (reference sequence). This CDR3 spans 15 amino acids. The V gene lost 5 bases and the J gene lost 2 bases, with 16 bases spanning the gap. CDR3: CASSPSGTPTYEQYF. In DNA form, the CDR3 reads TGTGCCAGCAGTCCCTCCGGGACACCAACCTACGAGCAGTACTTC.

This chain joins TRBV5-6 and TRBJ2-3; D unresolved. The germline CDR1 and CDR2 sequences are SGHDT and YYEEEE. V was trimmed by 0 bases and J by 4 bases, leaving 3 bases between them. CDR3 length: 12 residues. CDR3 sequence: CASSLAADTQYF. The CDR3 nucleotides are TGTGCCAGCAGCTTGGCGGCAGATACGCAGTATTTT.

The chain uses TRBV27 and TRBJ2-1; 9 bases align to TRBD2. The CDR3 is made up of 14 amino acids. Germline assignment: CDR1 MNHEY and CDR2 SMNVEV (reference sequence). The J segment lost 5 bases and the V segment lost 4 bases, leaving 3 bases of the junction unmatched. CDR3 sequence reads: CASSSGLADNEQFF. The CDR3 DNA reads TGTGCCAGCAGTTCGGGACTAGCCGACAATGAGCAGTTCTTC.

Judged by abundance, this clone is large (0.1 to 1%). This sample also contains other DNA sequences that code for the same CDR3. The chain is built from TRBV29-1 and TRBJ2-7; tentatively, D is TRBD2 (5 bases). Germline V gene data show CDR1 as SQVTM and CDR2 as ANQGSEA. The CDR3 extends over 13 amino acids. Trimming stripped 1 base from V and 4 bases from J, with 11 bases between. CDR3 amino acids: CSVEGGAAYEQYF. CDR3 DNA sequence: TGCAGCGTTGAAGGGGGAGCGGCATACGAGCAGTACTTC.

The chain carries TRBV5-1 and TRBJ2-1, with no clear D. Germline CDR1 is SGHRS and CDR2 is YFSETQ. This CDR3 spans 13 amino acids. The V end lost 1 base, the J end lost 5 bases, and 7 bases lay between the germline ends. The CDR3 sequence is CASSLPPDNEQFF. Written as DNA, the CDR3 is TGCGCCAGCAGCTTGCCGCCGGACAATGAGCAGTTCTTC.

In this sample, this clone turned up once. The chain uses TRBV7-9 and TRBJ2-1; 8 bases are shared with TRBD2. CDR1 is SEHNR, CDR2 FQNEAQ, per germline (reference sequence). With V trimmed by 2 bases and J by 0 bases, 3 bases remained unmatched. The CDR3 extends over 16 amino acids. In DNA, the CDR3 is TGTGCCAGCAGCTTAAGCGGGAGTTTCTCCTACAATGAGCAGTTCTTC. It translates to CASSLSGSFSYNEQFF.

This chain joins TRBV6-1 and TRBJ2-7; the match to TRBD2 covers 10 bases. CDR3 length equals 16 residues. The germline V gene has CDR1 MNHNS and CDR2 SASEGT. The ends lost 0 bases at V and 6 bases at J; junction bases unmatched: 8. The CDR3 sequence: CASSEAASGSLGEQYF. The CDR3 region has the DNA TGTGCCAGCAGTGAAGCGGCTAGCGGGAGTCTGGGCGAGCAGTACTTC.

The V and J genes are TRBV2 and TRBJ2-2; 7 bases align to TRBD1. Trimming removed 6 bases from V and 5 bases from J; junction bases left unmatched: 6. Looked up from germline, CDR1 is SNHLY and CDR2 is FYNNEI. This CDR3 comprises 14 residues. The chain's CDR3 is CASRPGGGTGELFF. CDR3 DNA: TGTGCCAGCAGGCCAGGGGGTGGTACCGGGGAGCTGTTTTTT.

V gene TRBV4-1 combines with J gene TRBJ1-4; 8 bases align to TRBD1. The CDR3 has 16 residues. The germline V gene encodes CDR1 MGHRA and CDR2 YSYEKL. Unmatched junction bases numbered 9, after V lost 4 bases and J lost 5 bases. The CDR3 here is CASSPHPTGENEKLFF. The CDR3 coding sequence is TGCGCCAGCAGCCCCCATCCGACAGGGGAGAATGAAAAACTGTTTTTT.

This chain connects TRBV6-6 to TRBJ2-7; the D gene is possibly TRBD2 (5 bases). V was pared by 0 bases and J by 6 bases, with 18 bases between. Germline CDR1 MNHNY, CDR2 SVGAGI (reference sequence). The CDR3 contains 16 residues. This CDR3 reads CASSYSRAGPSGEQYF. The CDR3 DNA sequence: TGTGCCAGCAGTTACTCGAGGGCCGGACCCTCGGGCGAGCAGTACTTC.

This chain uses TRBV15 with TRBJ2-3; no clear D. Trimming pared 8 bases from V and 6 bases from J, leaving 15 bases between. Germline V gene data show CDR1 as LNHNV and CDR2 as YYDKDF (reference sequence). This CDR3 region has 13 residues. Written as DNA, the CDR3 is TGTGCCACCCGGGCCCTATTTTGGGATACGCAGTATTTT. Translation: CATRALFWDTQYF.

The chain employs TRBV9 and TRBJ2-5, with D possibly TRBD1 on 6 matching bases. Trimming took 0 bases from V and 5 from J, leaving 14 bases between them. CDR1 and CDR2 (germline): SGDLS, YYNGEE. The length of the CDR3 is 15 residues. CDR3 sequence reads: CASSVGRGWGETQYF. The CDR3 region has the DNA TGTGCCAGCAGCGTAGGCAGGGGTTGGGGTGAGACCCAGTACTTC. The variable domain in full, with the rest retrieved from reference TRBV9 and TRBJ2-5, is DSGVTQTPKHLITATGQRVTLRCSPRSGDLSVYWYQQSLDQGLQFLIQYYNGEERAKGNILERFSAQQFPDLHSELNLSSLELGDSALYFCASSVGRGWGETQYFGPGTRLLVL.

This clone turned up a few times. The J gene is TRBJ2-7, the V gene TRBV30; TRBD2 might be the D (6 bases). The CDR3 consists of 13 residues. Trimming took 1 base from V and 3 from J, leaving 10 bases between them. CDR1 and CDR2 (germline): GTSNPN, SVGIG (reference sequence). DNA for the CDR3: TGTGCCTGGAGTGGGTTGGGGGGCTACGAGCAGTACTTC. Its protein is CAWSGLGGYEQYF.

On this clone itself: At one end, the junction sequence differs from germline, possibly due to a read error. The V call is TRBV10-3, the J call TRBJ2-7; 11 bases line up with TRBD2. CDR1 is ENHRY and CDR2 is SYGVKD in the germline V gene. CDR3 size: 14 residues. The CDR3 is CAISEGLAGGRGLF. The CDR3 DNA sequence: TGTGCCATCAGTGAAGGCCTAGCGGGAGGCCGCGGCCTTTTC.